The present entry profiles one T cell receptor (beta chain) with its context. It lacks a known antigen. Qualities for individual bases were not recorded, and no much larger clone is one base off. This record comes from a study of blood T cell repertoires in COVID-19 (TCRdb year 2020). In the study overall: Samples from collaborators originated in the United States, Italy and Spain and spanned both the acute and convalescent phases of COVID-19. A de-identified subject ID, COVID-19 status, age in years and sex were almost always included in the sample metadata. The prospective study material was composed of cDNA or gDNA derived from T cells, B-cell-depleted T cells, or PBMCs. Deeply sampled blood TCRbeta repertoires from subjects exposed to, actively infected with, or recovered from COVID-19 were included in the dataset. Samples were obtained from the ongoing ImmuneRACE study (first 160 participants) and from 1,254 subjects provided by 6 global collaborators. The repertoires were released in a freely available public database intended as a resource for research on the immune response to SARS-CoV-2. Where HLA class I and class II types were available, the types were taken from metadata supplied by the sample provider, not from assay-based typing. Findings and caveats that apply to the study as a whole: How much clinical and demographic metadata was included differed by source and by participant, and the metadata was provided uncurated.

Spanning cysteine to phenylalanine, the CDR3 consists of 16 amino acids. Left in the record is the CDR3 DNA by itself, 48 bases read in frame from the first base. According to the germline V gene, CDR1 reads MNHEY and CDR2 reads SVGEGT. The V end loses 5 bases and the J end loses 3 bases, and a stretch of 17 bases separates them. The immunoSEQ Assay, a bias-controlled multiplex PCR, was used to amplify TCRbeta CDR3 regions from genomic DNA. Under the source paper's analysis protocol: The number of nucleated cells in each sample was estimated by amplification of reference gene primers within the assay. Sequence reads were collapsed and filtered to measure the absolute abundance of every unique TCRbeta CDR3 rearrangement. For each sample, productive Simpson clonality was calculated as the square root of Simpson's diversity index over productive rearrangements. Sourced from immuneACCESS, this table was stored by TCRdb with only in-frame sequences that have V and J called. A share of the clones is absent; for the studies checked, an unresolved V gene accounts for under half, and the remainder has no known explanation. The DNA gave D and trimming, while V, J and clone size come from that table. The table for this sample lists some 88,000 clones; around 85% of them were counted only once. The top ten hold about 14% of the sample.

Whole blood was collected in K2EDTA tubes by collaborating institutions according to the institutions' own protocols. For TCRbeta analysis, collaborator samples were shipped as frozen whole blood, as isolated PBMCs, or as DNA extracted from either sample type. Material for sequencing was peripheral blood. This receptor chain uses TRBV6-2 or TRBV6-3 and TRBJ1-5, with a tentative D gene TRBD1 over 6 matching bases. The receptor comes from an older woman with acute or convalescent COVID-19. CDR3 region: CASSPEGGPYNQPQHF. The nucleotides read TGTGCCAGCAGTCCCGAGGGGGGGCCTTACAATCAGCCCCAGCATTTT.